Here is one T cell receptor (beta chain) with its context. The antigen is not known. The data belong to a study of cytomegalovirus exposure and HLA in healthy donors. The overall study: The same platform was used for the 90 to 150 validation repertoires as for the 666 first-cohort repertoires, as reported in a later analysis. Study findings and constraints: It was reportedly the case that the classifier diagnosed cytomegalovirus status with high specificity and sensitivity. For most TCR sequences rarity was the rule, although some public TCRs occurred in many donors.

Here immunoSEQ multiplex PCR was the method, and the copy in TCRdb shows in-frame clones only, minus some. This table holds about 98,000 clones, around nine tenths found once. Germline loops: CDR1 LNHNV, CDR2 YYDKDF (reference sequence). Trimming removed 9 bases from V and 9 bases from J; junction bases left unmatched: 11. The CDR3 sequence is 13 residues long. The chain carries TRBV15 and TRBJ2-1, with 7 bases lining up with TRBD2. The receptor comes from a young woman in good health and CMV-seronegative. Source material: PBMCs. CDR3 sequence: CATTGGFPSEQFF. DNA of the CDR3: TGTGCCACGACGGGGGGTTTCCCCAGTGAGCAGTTCTTC.